This record looks at one T cell receptor beta chain sequence and its context. Its specific antigen is unknown. Base quality data are lacking; no much larger clone is found one base away. The time point label on this specimen signifies: blood sample drawn before combined kidney and bone marrow transplant. Thawed PBMCs were FACS-sorted into unstimulated Tregs (CD4+CD25+CD127-), CD4+ non-Tregs (CD4+CD25-), CD4 cells and CD8 cells. A few combined kidney and bone marrow transplant recipients from the ITN036ST trial were included as patients, and samples were available only from these trial subjects. Healthy control blood was separated into PBMCs by Ficoll density gradient and cryopreserved, and patient PBMCs were collected both before and after transplant. For TCRbeta CDR3 sequencing, genomic DNA was extracted from sorted cells using the QIAGEN DNeasy Blood and Tissue Kit. High-throughput TCRbeta CDR3 sequencing, which included PCR amplification with bias correction and internal controls, was done commercially through immunoSEQ. As for the original processing: A unique productive TCRbeta sequence was defined by the CDR3 nucleotide sequence when primers matched, and otherwise by the CDR3 amino acid sequence together with the Vbeta and Jbeta genes. To correct for sorting error, sequences found in more than one sorted population at a frequency ratio of 2:1 or less were discarded, and the remaining shared sequences were assigned to the population with the higher frequency. A sequence was defined as donor-reactive if the sequence was expanded at least 5-fold in CFSE-low cells compared with unstimulated cells and had a frequency of at least 0.01% in CFSE-low cells. Repertoire divergence was quantified by Jensen-Shannon divergence calculated from the top 100 TCRbeta sequences ranked by frequency. For samples with multiple sequencing runs, sorting error was corrected separately for each run before the runs were pooled. TCRdb took over this immuneACCESS table, retaining in-frame rearrangements with V and J assigned. Such tables are incomplete; in checked studies, under half of the missing clones stem from an unresolved V gene, and the remainder is unexplained. The V and J calls and clone size come from that table; D and trimming were worked out from the DNA. For this sample the table gives 100,000 to 130,000 clones, of which around 91% were detected only once. The leading ten clones occupy nearly 0.35% of the sample.

The germline V gene (reference sequence) specifies LNHNV as CDR1 and YYDKDF as CDR2. V ends up 3 bases short and J 2 bases short, with an unmatched junction base count of 0. Its CDR3 holds 15 amino acids, cysteine through phenylalanine. The entry retains the CDR3 DNA only, 45 bases that are in frame from base 1. These data come from a study of Tregs in tolerant kidney transplant recipients (dated by TCRdb to about 2019). With respect to the entire study: The transplants used related donors along with nonmyeloablative bone marrow transplantation, and in the human trials mixed chimerism was transient. The study applied TCRbeta sequencing to find donor-specific regulatory T cells before combined kidney and bone marrow transplantation and then followed those same cells after transplant. Paper-wide results and their limitations: The most biologically relevant and donor-specific TCRbeta repertoire appeared to be identified by expanding Tregs with activated donor B cells. Because the study included only a small number of patients, the results must be confirmed in larger populations and under other immunosuppression protocols. Biological reproducibility was not directly assessed, although technical replication error appeared to be minimal. PCR primers changed over time for some patients, so nucleotide-level comparison across those patients' samples was not possible. Donor-specific Treg expansion was found to exceed global Treg expansion in tolerant patients, suggesting antigen-driven rather than nonspecific expansion.

The chain was built from TRBV15 and TRBJ2-3; 12 bases in the junction line up with TRBD1. The TCR sequence derives from a human donor who received a combined kidney and bone marrow transplant. This sample comprised CD4+ T cells from blood, obtained before the transplant. The CDR3 region reads CATSRGQGATDTQYF. DNA sequence: TGTGCCACCAGCAGGGGACAGGGGGCCACAGATACGCAGTATTTT.